One sample yielded the 30 T cell receptor beta chains listed below, sequenced in a study of T cell responses to AZD1222 COVID-19 vaccine. Assay used: immunoSEQ multiplex PCR; TCRdb lists only in-frame clones, some missing. The table lists 95,000 to 130,000 clones, roughly 93% of them singletons. The sample was peripheral blood, taken on day 0 of AZD1222 vaccination. These receptors all stem from an adult in good health.

CDR3 sequence: CASSLDRGYGEQYF. The CDR3 nucleotides read TGTGCCAGCAGCTTAGACAGGGGGTATGGCGAGCAGTACTTC. The V call is TRBV7-8, the J call TRBJ2-7; 8 bases match TRBD1. CDR3 length: 14 residues. V lost 1 base, J lost 6 bases, and 5 bases stayed unmatched. In germline, CDR1 is SGHVS, CDR2 FQNEAQ.

The rearrangement uses TRBV5-1 and TRBJ2-3, with 10 nucleotides matching TRBD1. V was clipped by 9 bases and J by 2 bases; unmatched bases: 6. CDR3 size: 14 residues. The germline CDR1 and CDR2 sequences are SGHRS and YFSETQ. The CDR3 DNA follows: TGCGCCACCAAAGACAGGGGGCCCACAGATACGCAGTATTTT. This sequence encodes CATKDRGPTDTQYF.

The chain couples TRBV2 to TRBJ2-5; possibly TRBD2 for D (5 bases). This CDR3 has 14 amino acids. CDR1 and CDR2 from the germline V gene are SNHLY and FYNNEI. Trimming stripped 6 bases from V and 4 bases from J, with 15 bases between. CDR3 residues: CASRLRAAIETQYF. The CDR3 DNA is TGTGCCAGCAGGCTGAGGGCGGCTATAGAGACCCAGTACTTC.

This clone was observed once. The gene calls are TRBV6-5 and TRBJ2-1, with 7 positions matching TRBD2. CDR3 size: 15 residues. The germline V gene has CDR1 MNHEY and CDR2 SVGAGI. The J segment lost 10 bases and the V segment lost 2 bases, leaving 11 bases of the junction unmatched. Here the CDR3 reads CASSYGAGAALEQFF. The CDR3 DNA reads TGTGCCAGCAGTTACGGTGCGGGAGCCGCATTAGAGCAGTTCTTC.

The chain is built from TRBV3-1 (or the pseudogene TRBV3-2) and TRBJ2-7; D is possibly TRBD1 or TRBD2 (6 bases each). The length of the CDR3 is 11 residues. Germline loops: CDR1 LGHDT, CDR2 YNNKEL (reference sequence). Trimming removed 1 base at V and 13 bases at J, with 11 bases between. The CDR3 nucleotides read TGTGCCAGCAGCCAAGGGGGGGCAAGATACTTC. Translation gives CASSQGGARYF.

The chain employs TRBV30 and TRBJ1-2, with 7 bases aligning to TRBD1. Trimming cost V 2 bases and J 7 bases; bases outside gene matches: 10. The CDR3 is made up of 14 amino acids. Germline lookup yields CDR1 GTSNPN and CDR2 SVGIG (reference sequence). Here the CDR3 reads CAWSLSSGGGGYTF. CDR3 coding DNA: TGTGCCTGGAGTTTAAGTTCAGGGGGAGGTGGCTACACCTTC.

V usage is TRBV9 and J usage is TRBJ1-5; tentative D call: TRBD1 (5 bases). V was trimmed by 0 bases and J by 5 bases, leaving 12 bases between them. CDR3 size: 15 residues. Looked up from germline, CDR1 is SGDLS and CDR2 is YYNGEE. The CDR3 sequence is CASSVGRGAHQPQHF. The CDR3 DNA is TGTGCCAGCAGCGTAGGTAGGGGCGCCCATCAGCCCCAGCATTTT.

The chain carries TRBV11-2 and TRBJ2-1; 8 bases map to TRBD1. Germline trimming cut 5 bases from V and 0 bases from J; bases unmatched to any gene: 9. Per germline, CDR1 SGHAT and CDR2 FQNNGV. The CDR3 contains 17 residues. The DNA of the CDR3 is TGTGCCAGCAGCCTGACGCCAGGGGGCGACTCCTACAATGAGCAGTTCTTC. This translates into CASSLTPGGDSYNEQFF. The variable domain in full, completed from reference TRBV11-2 and TRBJ2-1, reads EAGVAQSPRYKIIEKRQSVAFWCNPISGHATLYWYQQILGQGPKLLIQFQNNGVVDDSQLPKDRFSAERLKGVDSTLKIQPAKLEDSAVYLCASSLTPGGDSYNEQFFGPGTRLTVL.

This clone has a single count. This sample also contains other DNA sequences that code for the same CDR3. This rearrangement joins TRBV28 to TRBJ1-2; D remains ambiguous. This CDR3 has 10 residues. V lost 8 bases and J 1 base, leaving 2 bases between the germline ends. The germline CDR1 and CDR2 sequences are MDHEN and SYDVKM. Written as DNA, the CDR3 is TGTGCCAGCGGTAACTATGGCTACACCTTC. It translates to CASGNYGYTF.

The V and J genes are TRBV7-3 and TRBJ2-5; the D is unclear. The CDR3 has 13 amino acids. Trimming took 0 bases from V and 5 from J, leaving 7 bases between them. Germline V gene lookup returns CDR1 SGHTA and CDR2 FQGTGA. The CDR3 sequence: CASSLTREETQYF. In DNA, the CDR3 is TGTGCCAGCAGCTTAACAAGAGAGGAGACCCAGTACTTC.

The chain is built from TRBV4-1 and TRBJ1-5, with a tentative D call TRBD1 (5 bases). Germline assignment: CDR1 MGHRA and CDR2 YSYEKL. V was clipped by 6 bases and J by 11 bases, with 17 bases between them. The CDR3 totals 13 residues. Written as DNA, the CDR3 is TGCGCCAGCAGTTCGGCGAGGGGAGGCGCCCAGCATTTT. Protein sequence: CASSSARGGAQHF.

This chain joins TRBV19 and TRBJ2-1; maybe TRBD2 (5 bases). The CDR3 totals 13 residues. Germline V CDR1 and CDR2: LNHDA, SQIVND (reference sequence). The germline V and J ends were trimmed by 4 bases and 10 bases, with 14 bases remaining between them. The CDR3, as DNA: TGTGCCAGTAGTAAGGAAGAGAGGAGGGAGCAGTTCTTC. This translates into CASSKEERREQFF.

V gene TRBV19 combines with J gene TRBJ1-1; D unresolved. This CDR3 has 12 residues. V lost 7 bases and J 1 base, leaving 7 bases between the germline ends. The V gene's germline CDR1 is LNHDA and CDR2 SQIVND (reference sequence). CDR3: CASKSGNTEAFF. CDR3 nucleotide sequence: TGTGCCAGTAAGTCAGGGAACACTGAAGCTTTCTTT.

J is TRBJ2-1 and V is TRBV19, with TRBD1 matching over 10 bases. CDR1 is LNHDA, CDR2 SQIVND, per germline (reference sequence). There are 14 residues in the CDR3. The V segment lost 6 bases and the J segment 8 bases; nucleotides outside the gene matches: 7. This CDR3 is CASSSGQGNDEQFF. As DNA, the CDR3 is TGTGCCAGTAGCTCGGGACAGGGGAACGATGAGCAGTTCTTC.

V is TRBV24-1 and J is TRBJ2-3; D ambiguous. This CDR3 is 13 amino acids long. V lost 5 bases to trimming and J lost 5 bases, with 10 bases between them. CDR1 KGHDR and CDR2 SFDVKD come from the germline V gene. The CDR3 loop reads CATSASIGDTQYF. The DNA for the CDR3 is TGTGCCACCAGTGCCTCAATCGGAGATACGCAGTATTTT.

The genes are TRBV6-1 and TRBJ2-6; D is perhaps TRBD1 (6 bases). From germline, CDR1 is MNHNS and CDR2 SASEGT. The CDR3 is 17 amino acids. Trimming removed 4 bases at V and 0 bases at J, with 13 bases between. The CDR3 coding sequence is TGTGCCAGCAGTGCAAGACAGGCGAGCTCTGGGGCCAACGTCCTGACTTTC. Encoded protein: CASSARQASSGANVLTF.

The genes are TRBV7-9 and TRBJ2-5, with D possibly matching TRBD1 (5 bases). The CDR3 runs to 14 residues. CDR1 is SEHNR and CDR2 is FQNEAQ in the germline V gene (reference sequence). The V end was cut by 2 bases, the J end by 1 base, with 8 bases between. CDR3 in DNA: TGTGCCAGCAGCTTAAATAGGGGCCAAGAGACCCAGTACTTC. This gives the protein CASSLNRGQETQYF.

The chain carries TRBV19 and TRBJ1-1, with 8 bases that match TRBD1. V was pared by 10 bases and J by 4 bases, with 11 bases of the junction left unmatched. Germline CDR1 reads LNHDA; CDR2 reads SQIVND (reference sequence). There are 14 residues in the CDR3. The CDR3 DNA follows: TGTGCCACCGATGCCCTCACAGGGGGCACTGAAGCTTTCTTT. It yields the protein CATDALTGGTEAFF. The whole variable domain, remainder taken from reference TRBV19 and TRBJ1-1, is DGGITQSPKYLFRKEGQNVTLSCEQNLNHDAMYWYRQDPGQGLRLIYYSQIVNDFQKGDIAEGYSVSREKKESFPLTVTSAQKNPTAFYLCATDALTGGTEAFFGQGTRLTVV.

The chain uses TRBV5-1 and TRBJ2-7; D not resolved. Deletions cut 4 bases from V and 6 bases from J, with 11 bases between. This CDR3 comprises 12 residues. CDR1 is SGHRS, CDR2 YFSETQ, per germline. CDR3 DNA sequence: TGCGCCAGCAGCCTAAATAACGGCGAGCAGTACTTC. The encoded protein is CASSLNNGEQYF. Supplemented by reference TRBV5-1 and TRBJ2-7, the full variable domain reads KAGVTQTPRYLIKTRGQQVTLSCSPISGHRSVSWYQQTPGQGLQFLFEYFSETQRNKGNFPGRFSGRQFSNSRSEMNVSTLELGDSALYLCASSLNNGEQYFGPGTRLTVT.

V gene TRBV6-6 combines with J gene TRBJ1-6, with a tentative D call TRBD1 (5 bases). The CDR3 has 18 residues. Germline V lookup: CDR1 MNHNY, CDR2 SVGAGI (reference sequence). V dropped 5 bases and J dropped 0 bases, with 17 bases sitting between them. The CDR3 nucleotides are TGTGCCAGCAGTCTGGGGGGTGGAGGGAGCTCCTATAATTCACCCCTCCACTTT. This translates into CASSLGGGGSSYNSPLHF.

The rearrangement joins TRBV27 to TRBJ2-7; TRBD2 aligns across 10 bases. CDR1 MNHEY and CDR2 SMNVEV come from the germline V gene (reference sequence). After removal of 6 bases from V and 3 bases from J, the junction contained 5 bases not matched to a gene. This CDR3 comprises 14 residues. As DNA, the CDR3 is TGTGCCAGCAGCCCGGGACTAGCGCTCTACGAGCAGTACTTC. Encoded protein: CASSPGLALYEQYF.

The J gene is TRBJ1-1, the V gene TRBV19; D gene uncertain. Per the germline V gene, CDR1 is LNHDA and CDR2 is SQIVND (reference sequence). This CDR3 comprises 13 residues. V was trimmed by 5 bases and J by 1 base, leaving 8 bases between them. CDR3 residues: CASSPHGNTEAFF. As DNA, the CDR3 is TGTGCCAGTAGTCCGCACGGGAACACTGAAGCTTTCTTT.

This chain connects TRBV7-6 to TRBJ2-5; D may be TRBD2 (5 bases). The V gene's germline CDR1 is SGHVS and CDR2 FNYEAQ. The CDR3 consists of 17 residues. V was pared by 2 bases and J by 2 bases, with 18 bases between. In DNA form, the CDR3 reads TGTGCCAGCAGCTTAATCCGGGGAACCCTTTTGCAAGAGACCCAGTACTTC. Translation gives CASSLIRGTLLQETQYF.

CDR3 sequence: CASSFGGNQPQHF. CDR3 nucleotides: TGTGCCAGCAGCTTCGGGGGGAATCAGCCCCAGCATTTT. The rearrangement joins TRBV7-9 to TRBJ1-5; tentative D call: TRBD1 (5 bases). The germline V gene has CDR1 SEHNR and CDR2 FQNEAQ (reference sequence). Trimming pared 3 bases from V and 4 bases from J, leaving 7 bases between. This CDR3 comprises 13 residues.

J is TRBJ1-1 and V is TRBV4-2, with D uncertain. CDR3 size: 12 residues. The V end was cut by 1 base, the J end by 5 bases, with 5 bases between. Germline V gene lookup returns CDR1 LGHNA and CDR2 YNFKEQ. The DNA of the CDR3 is TGTGCCAGCAGCCAAGGTAGGACTGAAGCTTTCTTT. This codes for CASSQGRTEAFF.

This rearrangement joins TRBV19 to TRBJ2-1; 8 bases are a match to TRBD2. The germline V gene encodes CDR1 LNHDA and CDR2 SQIVND (reference sequence). J lost 6 bases, V lost 3 bases, and 7 bases had no gene match. This CDR3 has 15 amino acids. As DNA, the CDR3 is TGTGCCAGTAGTATCCGGACTAGCAGACCCAATGAGCAGTTCTTC. It encodes CASSIRTSRPNEQFF. The variable domain in full, completed from reference TRBV19 and TRBJ2-1, reads DGGITQSPKYLFRKEGQNVTLSCEQNLNHDAMYWYRQDPGQGLRLIYYSQIVNDFQKGDIAEGYSVSREKKESFPLTVTSAQKNPTAFYLCASSIRTSRPNEQFFGPGTRLTVL.

The V gene is TRBV5-4, the J gene TRBJ2-2; D ambiguous. The CDR3 covers 12 residues. Germline loops: CDR1 SGHNT, CDR2 YYREEE (reference sequence). CDR3 protein: CAARSWSGELFF. DNA of the CDR3: TGTGCGGCGAGGTCTTGGTCCGGGGAGCTGTTTTTT.

Notes on this clone: An end of the junction does not agree with germline; a read error may underlie this. The chain employs TRBV6-5 and TRBJ2-1, with 8 bases aligning to TRBD2. The germline CDR1 and CDR2 sequences are MNHEY and SVGAGI. CDR3 size: 15 residues. The CDR3 is CASTLAGGTGREQFF. CDR3 DNA sequence: TGTGCGAGCACTCTGGCGGGAGGTACGGGTCGGGAGCAGTTCTTC.

The chain links TRBV3-1 (or the pseudogene TRBV3-2) to TRBJ2-3; a possible D gene is TRBD1 (5 bases). CDR1 is LGHDT, CDR2 YNNKEL, per germline (reference sequence). The CDR3 extends over 15 amino acids. V lost 7 bases, J lost 0 bases, and 14 bases lay in between. CDR3 sequence (DNA): TGTGCCAGCAACCCTGGGCAGGGTAGCACAGATACGCAGTATTTT. It translates to CASNPGQGSTDTQYF.

The chain has TRBV7-2 and TRBJ1-3, with a possible D match to TRBD1 (5 bases). V gave up 0 bases and J gave up 0 bases, with 6 bases separating them. Germline lookup yields CDR1 SGHTA and CDR2 FQGNSA. This CDR3 is 15 amino acids long. CDR3 residues: CASSLAGASGNTIYF. For the CDR3, the DNA is TGTGCCAGCAGCTTAGCAGGGGCCTCTGGAAACACCATATATTTT.